This T cell receptor (beta chain) stems from a study of molecular identifiers for immune sequencing clone quantification. TCRdb reanalysed the PCR reads using MiXCR and keeps one entry per CDR3 protein. The sample has 600,000 to 650,000 distinct CDR3 sequences, about 20% seen once; the top ten hold 0.85%. CDR1 SGHTS and CDR2 YDEGEE come from the germline V gene. Trimming cost V 4 bases and J 9 bases, with 20 bases left between them. The CDR3 extends over 15 amino acids. V and J are TRBV5-8 and TRBJ2-4; no definite D call. The clonotype was recovered from a human donor in good health. Some libraries in this study had Jurkat cell RNA spiked in. The sample was naive CD8+ T cells from blood, with Jurkat cell RNA spiked in. Sample subset: FACS-sorted CD8+CD4-CCR7+CD45RA+ naive T cells. CDR3 in DNA: TGTGCCAGCAGCCCGCCCGCATTGTCGGGCGGCATTCAGTACTTC. This translates into CASSPPALSGGIQYF.